This T cell receptor (beta chain) was identified during a study of cytomegalovirus exposure and HLA in healthy donors. Whole-study results and caveats: Immune exposure information available was restricted to CMV serostatus.

The PCR used 60 Vbeta and 13 Jbeta primers. Some clones are missing from TCRdb's copy, which holds only in-frame ones; the method was immunoSEQ multiplex PCR. The sample totals approximately 140,000 clones; its top ten clones hold about 2.2%. Notes on this clone: Its antigen remains unknown.

V lost 4 bases and J lost 0, with 17 bases in between. This CDR3 spans 17 amino acids. CDR1 and CDR2 (germline): SGHDT, YYEEEE. The sequencing input was PBMCs. V usage is TRBV5-6 and J usage is TRBJ2-1; D uncertain. This clonotype originated in a woman between 18 and 30 years old in good health and CMV-seronegative. The CDR3 is CASSDLSGTSSYNEQFF. The CDR3 region has the DNA TGTGCCAGCAGCGACTTGAGTGGCACAAGCTCCTACAATGAGCAGTTCTTC.